The entry below describes one T cell receptor (beta chain). The sample originates from a study of neoadjuvant anti-PD-1 for oral cavity cancer. In the study overall: Before surgery, most patients got three to four biweekly 3 mg/kg nivolumab doses. Around day 43, patients without progression received a fourth nivolumab dose before surgery.

Sample time point: after neoadjuvant nivolumab, at surgical resection. The table came from immunoSEQ multiplex PCR; TCRdb's copy has only in-frame clones and leaves some out. This sample yields more than 13,000 clones, of which roughly 70% are seen a single time; approximately 2% belongs to the top ten. The V end was cut by 3 bases, the J end by 1 base, with 16 bases between. CDR3 size: 16 residues. In germline, CDR1 is SGDLS, CDR2 YYNGEE. The clonotype was recovered from a person aged 35 to 85 with oral cavity squamous cell carcinoma. The chain links TRBV9 to TRBJ1-1, with D perhaps TRBD1 (6 bases). The sequenced sample was PBMCs, obtained after nivolumab (anti-PD-1) treatment. In DNA form, the CDR3 reads TGTGCCAGCAGCGCTCGACAGGATCGGGAGAACACTGAAGCTTTCTTT. Amino acids: CASSARQDRENTEAFF.